This section outlines one T cell receptor beta chain sequence together with its context. What it binds is unknown. This sample is drawn from a study of T-cell reconstitution after alpha-beta-depleted transplantation in children. Study observations and caveats: Recipient T cells and thymic progenitors that survived gave rise to the high TCRbeta diversity observed at day 60 in some patients. There were reportedly several hundred expanded graft clones from which alpha-beta T cells came about two months after transplant. Diversity and T-cell counts at one year after transplant derived mostly from new T cells.

With 5 bases removed from V and 4 bases from J, the gap between germline ends came to 15 bases. The length of the CDR3 is 14 residues. Looked up from germline, CDR1 is MDHEN and CDR2 is SYDVKM. TCRbeta library construction was performed incorporating unique molecular identifiers. TCRdb itself ran the PCR reads through MiXCR, one entry per CDR3 protein. Here the sample spans around 230,000 distinct CDR3 sequences, roughly 18% being singletons. The genes are TRBV28 and TRBJ2-7; tentatively, D is TRBD1 (6 bases). This sequence originates from a male patient aged 2-9 years who had a stem cell transplant for acute lymphoblastic leukemia, so the T cells may come from the graft donor. This specimen was PBMCs, mostly from graft donor cells, taken 360 days after TCRalphabeta/CD19-depleted stem cell transplant. The CDR3 reads CASSVPGTLYEQYF. CDR3 nucleotides: TGTGCCAGCAGTGTACCCGGGACACTTTACGAGCAGTACTTC. Together with reference TRBV28 and TRBJ2-7, the CDR3 gives the full variable domain: DVKVTQSSRYLVKRTGEKVFLECVQDMDHENMFWYRQDPGLGLRLIYFSYDVKMKEKGDIPEGYSVSREKKERFSLILESASTNQTSMYLCASSVPGTLYEQYFGPGTRLTVT.